Listed here is a single TCR beta chain. Its recognized antigen is unknown. No clone much larger than this one lies a single base away; base qualities are absent. The library came from the immunoSEQ multiplex PCR assay. For TCR sequencing, RNA was extracted from every sample and reverse transcribed into cDNA to serve as template. First-strand cDNA was synthesized using SuperScript III with a 2:1 mix of oligo-dT and random hexamers. A synthetic immune receptor repertoire was used to gauge amplification bias, and whatever bias remained was removed computationally. Per the authors' processing: Raw reads were preprocessed for error removal, and CDR3 was defined according to IMGT conventions as running from the conserved cysteine to phenylalanine. Clonality was computed as 1 minus the Shannon entropy, with the entropy normalized by log2 of the number of productive unique TCRs. Scalp TCRbeta sequences were cross-referenced with sorted blood CD4 and CD8 repertoires so that the CD4 or CD8 identity of scalp clones could be inferred. TCRdb stores this immuneACCESS table with in-frame sequences only. Part of the clones is absent; in the studies checked, under half of the shortfall reflects unresolved V genes, and no reason is known for the rest. V and J calls and clone size come straight from that table; D and trimming were deduced from the DNA. Across this sample there are 55,000 to 65,000 clones, with roughly 40% seen only once. The ten biggest clones cover roughly 51% of the sample.

This record comes from a study of CD8+ T cells in alopecia areata (dated by TCRdb to about 2018). As for the study more broadly: In both human patients and the C3H/HeJ mouse model, the study applied high-throughput TCRbeta sequencing to look at T cell clonal expansion in alopecia areata. The RNA source kit depended on sample type: the PAXgene miRNA kit for fixed scalp, the miRNeasy kit for PBMCs, and the RNeasy kit for mouse skin. On the human side, TCRbeta sequencing was run on scalp tissue and on sorted CD4+ and CD8+ peripheral blood T cells from healthy controls and from alopecia areata patients with either patchy or totalis/universalis disease. Scalp clonality was compared across normal scalp (n=4), patchy alopecia areata scalp (n=8), and alopecia totalis/universalis scalp (n=8). TCRbeta CDR3 regions were amplified by immunoSEQ multiplex PCR with 35 Vbeta forward and 13 Jbeta reverse primers.

Including the terminal cysteine and phenylalanine, the CDR3 comprises 12 residues. Only CDR3 DNA remains: 36 bases, in frame from the first base. The germline V gene gives CDR1 as SQVTM and CDR2 as ANQGSEA. V sheds 7 bases and J sheds 0 bases, leaving 10 bases between their ends. From alopecia areata patients, peripheral blood was collected along with lesional scalp punch biopsies. PBMCs were isolated by density centrifugation and stained for CD3, CD4 and CD8, after which CD4+ and CD8+ T cells were sorted on a FACSAria. Alopecia areata patients who were not treated were recruited through a multicenter biomarker study. In several patients from the biomarker study, blood CD8+ T cells were sorted further into NKG2D-low and NKG2D-high fractions. The paper's findings and limits, for the study overall: Compared with normal scalp, lesional scalp had higher clonality and more expanded CD8+ clones, particularly in alopecia totalis/universalis, a pattern that suggests antigenic drive. Resident alphabeta T cells in normal human skin are also sequenced, complicating scalp TCR repertoire analysis, unlike mouse skin dominated by gammadelta T cells. Shared TCR sequences between patients were less evident than in mice, which may be partly attributable to HLA diversity in the patient population.

The source material was NKG2D-low CD8+ T cells sorted from blood. The cell subset or site tag for this specimen amounts to: sorted CD8+ NKG2D-low blood T cells. In this chain, TRBV29-1 is recombined with TRBJ2-7; TRBD2 is possibly the D segment (5 matching bases). The TCR sequence derives from a human donor with alopecia areata. The sequence in DNA is TGCAGCGCTTACGACTACTCCTACGAGCAGTACTTC. Its coded protein is CSAYDYSYEQYF.